Following are 26 T cell receptor beta chains from one sample sequenced in a study of cytomegalovirus exposure and HLA in healthy donors. In the PCR, 60 Vbeta and 13 Jbeta primers were used. Using immunoSEQ multiplex PCR, the repertoire was profiled, and TCRdb retains in-frame clones only, with some absent. The sample yields 150,000 to 200,000 clones, approximately 79% seen once. The material sequenced was PBMCs. These receptors all come from a woman aged 40 to 50 in good health and CMV-seronegative.

CDR3 bases: TGTGCCAGCAGCAAAGAGGGCGGGAGAGCCTACAATGAGCAGTTCTTC. This sequence encodes CASSKEGGRAYNEQFF. The V gene is TRBV21-1, the J gene TRBJ2-1; TRBD2 is taken as the D call from the table, unchecked against the DNA. TRBV21-1 corresponds to a pseudogene. The CDR3 is made up of 16 amino acids.

The rearrangement uses TRBV7-3 and TRBJ2-1; no clear D gene. CDR1 SGHTA and CDR2 FQGTGA come from the germline V gene. The CDR3 extends over 12 amino acids. Trimming took off 0 bases at V and 7 bases at J, with 4 bases between the two ends. For the CDR3, the DNA is TGTGCCAGCAGCTTAACCGGGAATGAGCAGTTCTTC. It specifies CASSLTGNEQFF.

V is TRBV28 and J is TRBJ1-5; D might be TRBD1 (5 bases). This CDR3 is built from 15 residues. Germline CDR1 and CDR2: MDHEN and SYDVKM. V was trimmed by 4 bases and J by 7 bases, leaving 17 bases between them. The CDR3 sequence: CASSSTLDRQQPQHF. The CDR3 nucleotides are TGTGCCAGCAGTTCGACCCTAGATAGACAGCAGCCCCAGCATTTT.

The chain has TRBV11-2 and TRBJ1-1, with TRBD1 matching 10 bases. Germline trimming cut 5 bases from V and 5 bases from J; bases unmatched to any gene: 5. The CDR3 loop spans 14 amino acids. Germline V lookup: CDR1 SGHAT, CDR2 FQNNGV. The chain's CDR3 is CASSLRTGGTEAFF. In DNA, the CDR3 is TGTGCCAGCAGCCTAAGGACAGGGGGGACTGAAGCTTTCTTT.

The chain uses TRBV5-4 and TRBJ2-7, with TRBD1 matching 9 bases. Germline-derived CDR1 and CDR2 are SGHNT and YYREEE (reference sequence). V was pared by 0 bases and J by 7 bases, with 2 bases of the junction left unmatched. This CDR3 region has 13 residues. The CDR3 reads CASSLGGQGEQYF. CDR3 coding DNA: TGTGCCAGCAGCTTGGGAGGACAGGGGGAGCAGTACTTC.

The chain has TRBV9 and TRBJ2-7; D is ambiguous. Trimming removed 0 bases from V and 5 bases from J, with 15 bases in between. CDR1 is SGDLS, CDR2 YYNGEE, per germline. The CDR3 covers 15 residues. Here the CDR3 reads CASSVAPDTLNEQYF. CDR3 DNA: TGTGCCAGCAGCGTAGCACCAGACACGTTAAACGAGCAGTACTTC.

The chain couples TRBV30 to TRBJ1-3; weak D call: TRBD1 (5 bases). The germline gives CDR1 GTSNPN, CDR2 SVGIG (reference sequence). The germline V and J ends were trimmed by 0 bases and 0 bases, with 12 bases remaining between them. CDR3 length: 16 residues. CDR3 sequence (DNA): TGTGCCTGGAGTGTGGGGGGGATATCCTCTGGAAACACCATATATTTT. Translating gives CAWSVGGISSGNTIYF.

This chain uses TRBV2 with TRBJ2-7; 9 nucleotides align to TRBD1. This CDR3 is 15 amino acids long. CDR1 is SNHLY and CDR2 is FYNNEI in the germline V gene. Trimming cost V 5 bases and J 6 bases; bases outside gene matches: 11. The chain's CDR3 is CASSNKGQGIGEQYF. CDR3 in DNA: TGTGCCAGCAGTAATAAAGGACAGGGGATCGGCGAGCAGTACTTC.

This clone was seen a single time. This chain joins TRBV5-4 and TRBJ2-1, with TRBD1 as a possible D gene (5 bases). The CDR3 length is 16 residues. The germline V gene encodes CDR1 SGHNT and CDR2 YYREEE (reference sequence). The ends were cut back, 0 bases at V and 0 bases at J, with 10 bases in the middle. The DNA for the CDR3 is TGTGCCAGCAGCTTGGAAGGGGCTAGCTCCTACAATGAGCAGTTCTTC. Translation: CASSLEGASSYNEQFF.

In the case of this clone: Sequence at one end of the junction differs from germline and may be a read error. The CDR3 reads CASSESDRRGEQCF. The DNA of the CDR3 is TGTGCCAGCAGTGAGTCAGACCGTAGGGGCGAGCAGTGCTTC. V usage is TRBV2 and J usage is TRBJ2-7, with D maybe TRBD1 (5 bases). CDR1 is SNHLY, CDR2 FYNNEI, per germline. This CDR3 is 14 amino acids long.

The genes are TRBV5-1 and TRBJ2-7, with TRBD2 matching 11 bases. The CDR3 extends over 16 amino acids. Germline trimming cut 0 bases from V and 5 bases from J; bases unmatched to any gene: 7. Germline CDR1 SGHRS, CDR2 YFSETQ. The CDR3 region is CASSLVPSGGFDEQYF. CDR3 DNA sequence: TGCGCCAGCAGCTTGGTTCCTAGCGGGGGGTTTGACGAGCAGTACTTC.

This chain links TRBV4-1 with TRBJ1-2; TRBD1 matches 9 bases. CDR3 length: 15 residues. CDR1 and CDR2 from the germline V gene are MGHRA and YSYEKL. With V trimmed by 4 bases and J by 5 bases, 8 bases remained unmatched. The CDR3 region is CASSRELDRGYGYTF. In nucleotides, the CDR3 is TGCGCCAGCAGCCGAGAATTGGACAGGGGTTATGGCTACACCTTC.

This clone was seen more than once but under ten times. This chain links TRBV10-1 with TRBJ2-1; the match to TRBD1 covers 8 bases. J gave up 8 bases and V 3 bases, and 9 bases lay outside the gene matches. This CDR3 is built from 15 residues. Germline V gene lookup returns CDR1 WNHNN and CDR2 SYGVQD (reference sequence). In DNA, the CDR3 is TGCGCCAGCAGTGAACCGGGACAGGCATTTTATGAGCAGTTCTTC. It codes for CASSEPGQAFYEQFF.

This chain connects TRBV29-1 to TRBJ1-1; D possibly corresponds to TRBD1 (5 bases). V was clipped by 0 bases and J by 1 base, with 9 bases between them. The CDR3 has 14 amino acids. Germline V lookup: CDR1 SQVTM, CDR2 ANQGSEA. CDR3 sequence (DNA): TGCAGCGTTGAAGAGGGAAGGGGGAACACTGAAGCTTTCTTT. It translates to CSVEEGRGNTEAFF. Variable domain in full (rest from reference TRBV29-1 and TRBJ1-1): SAVISQKPSRDICQRGTSLTIQCQVDSQVTMMFWYRQQPGQSLTLIATANQGSEATYESGFVIDKFPISRPNLTFSTLTVSNMSPEDSSIYLCSVEEGRGNTEAFFGQGTRLTVV.

CDR3 coding DNA: TGTGCCAGCGGGAGAGCGGGGGGGCCATCCGATACGCAGTATTTT. Protein sequence: CASGRAGGPSDTQYF. The rearrangement uses TRBV2 and TRBJ2-3, with 10 bases lining up with TRBD2. The CDR3 sequence is 15 residues long. Germline trimming cut 8 bases from V and 6 bases from J; bases unmatched to any gene: 11. Germline V gene data show CDR1 as SNHLY and CDR2 as FYNNEI.

This chain connects TRBV4-1 to TRBJ1-1; TRBD1 matches 8 bases. In germline, CDR1 is MGHRA, CDR2 YSYEKL. Losses at the gene ends were 0 bases for V and 0 bases for J; bases not matched to a gene: 9. This CDR3 contains 18 residues. CDR3 protein: CASSQEPNRGRLNTEAFF. The CDR3 DNA is TGCGCCAGCAGCCAAGAACCCAACAGGGGGAGGTTGAACACTGAAGCTTTCTTT.

The chain carries TRBV30 and TRBJ1-2, with 7 bases matching TRBD1. This CDR3 has 17 amino acids. Trimming removed 1 base from V and 7 bases from J; junction bases left unmatched: 18. The V gene's germline CDR1 is GTSNPN and CDR2 SVGIG (reference sequence). Here the CDR3 reads CAWSGRGQLPLRSGYTF. In nucleotides, the CDR3 is TGTGCCTGGAGTGGAAGGGGGCAACTCCCTCTACGGAGTGGCTACACCTTC.

The V gene is TRBV30, the J gene TRBJ1-4; D is ambiguous. CDR1 is GTSNPN and CDR2 is SVGIG in the germline V gene (reference sequence). This CDR3 is built from 12 residues. V lost 8 bases and J lost 8, with 15 bases in between. CDR3 residues: CAVRPGGEKLFF. The CDR3 nucleotides read TGTGCCGTAAGGCCGGGTGGGGAAAAACTGTTTTTT.

This clone was seen a few times. This chain uses TRBV13 with TRBJ1-1; D might be TRBD1 (6 bases). CDR3 length: 15 amino acids. CDR1 and CDR2 from the germline V gene are PRHDT and FYEKMQ (reference sequence). Trimming took off 6 bases at V and 4 bases at J, with 18 bases between the two ends. Here the CDR3 reads CASRRARGGFTEAFF. Here the CDR3 DNA reads TGTGCCAGCAGACGAGCAAGGGGGGGATTCACTGAAGCTTTCTTT. The variable domain in full, with the rest retrieved from reference TRBV13 and TRBJ1-1, is AAGVIQSPRHLIKEKRETATLKCYPIPRHDTVYWYQQGPGQDPQFLISFYEKMQSDKGSIPDRFSAQQFSDYHSELNMSSLELGDSALYFCASRRARGGFTEAFFGQGTRLTVV.

The gene calls are TRBV30 and TRBJ1-1; TRBD1 might be the D (6 bases). The CDR3 spans 14 residues. Germline V gene data show CDR1 as GTSNPN and CDR2 as SVGIG (reference sequence). With 3 bases removed from V and 4 bases from J, the gap between germline ends came to 15 bases. CDR3 amino acids: CAWRGGGRRTEAFF. The CDR3 coding sequence is TGTGCCTGGAGAGGGGGGGGGCGTCGCACTGAAGCTTTCTTT.

The chain is built from TRBV2 and TRBJ2-1; TRBD2 agrees at 7 bases. The CDR3 consists of 16 residues. Looked up from germline, CDR1 is SNHLY and CDR2 is FYNNEI. The V segment lost 2 bases and the J segment 6 bases; nucleotides outside the gene matches: 10. CDR3 residues: CASSEPATWEGNEQFF. In DNA form, the CDR3 reads TGTGCCAGCAGTGAACCGGCCACCTGGGAGGGCAATGAGCAGTTCTTC.

The J gene is TRBJ2-1, the V gene TRBV4-1; TRBD2 is a possible D gene (6 bases). The length of the CDR3 is 16 residues. Trimming removed 0 bases at V and 0 bases at J, with 9 bases between. CDR1 and CDR2 (germline): MGHRA, YSYEKL. CDR3 residues: CASSQDPAGSYNEQFF. DNA for the CDR3: TGCGCCAGCAGCCAAGATCCAGCGGGCTCCTACAATGAGCAGTTCTTC.

The chain recombines TRBV5-1 with TRBJ2-4, with TRBD1 identical over 8 bases. This CDR3 contains 15 residues. V lost 4 bases and J lost 0; bases outside the gene matches: 3. CDR1 is SGHRS and CDR2 is YFSETQ in the germline V gene. The DNA for the CDR3 is TGCGCCAGCAGCGTAGGACAGGGAGCCAAAAACATTCAGTACTTC. This gives the protein CASSVGQGAKNIQYF. The entire variable domain, with the rest obtained from reference TRBV5-1 and TRBJ2-4, is as follows: KAGVTQTPRYLIKTRGQQVTLSCSPISGHRSVSWYQQTPGQGLQFLFEYFSETQRNKGNFPGRFSGRQFSNSRSEMNVSTLELGDSALYLCASSVGQGAKNIQYFGAGTRLSVL.

This chain connects TRBV19 to TRBJ1-6; D may be TRBD1 (5 bases). The CDR3 consists of 17 residues. In germline, CDR1 is LNHDA, CDR2 SQIVND (reference sequence). V was clipped by 2 bases and J by 8 bases, with 19 bases between them. CDR3 in DNA: TGTGCCAGTAGTATAAGGGTTGGTGGCAGGGTAGATTCACCCCTCCACTTT. This encodes CASSIRVGGRVDSPLHF.

This clone was counted only a few times. CDR3 in amino acids: CASSPAGLAGVFETQYF. The CDR3 DNA reads TGCGCCAGCAGCCCAGCGGGGCTAGCGGGAGTTTTCGAGACCCAGTACTTC. The V gene is TRBV4-1, the J gene TRBJ2-5; 10 bases line up with TRBD2. The germline V gene encodes CDR1 MGHRA and CDR2 YSYEKL. The ends lost 4 bases at V and 5 bases at J; junction bases unmatched: 13. CDR3 length: 17 amino acids.

V is TRBV19 and J is TRBJ1-2, with 8 nucleotides matching TRBD1. The CDR3 loop spans 14 amino acids. Germline V CDR1 and CDR2: LNHDA, SQIVND (reference sequence). With 3 bases clipped from V and 2 bases from J, the junction kept 2 bases outside the gene matches. CDR3: CASSIDRGNYGYTF. Written as DNA, the CDR3 is TGTGCCAGTAGTATTGACAGGGGAAACTATGGCTACACCTTC.